This T cell receptor (beta chain) was profiled in a study of blood T cell repertoires in COVID-19. The wider study: The study drew acute and convalescent COVID-19 samples from the United States, Italy and Spain.

Seattle's enrolled individuals joined amid active infection and were then monitored longitudinally. Between the trimmed V and J ends, which lost 3 bases and 7 bases, there was a span of 10 bases. The germline CDR1 and CDR2 sequences are KGHSH and LQKENI. The CDR3 extends over 13 amino acids. Sequenced by immunoSEQ multiplex PCR; TCRdb stores in-frame clones only, minus some. The sample yields roughly 100,000 clones, 70% to 90% seen once. The rearrangement uses TRBV18 and TRBJ2-4, with a possible D match to TRBD2 (5 bases). The sequence came from a man in his forties or fifties with COVID-19, enrolled during active disease. Input material: peripheral blood. CDR3 nucleotides: TGTGCCAGCTCACCCCCCCCGGGGAACATTCAGTACTTC. It translates to CASSPPPGNIQYF.